This TCR beta chain was identified during a study of blood T cell repertoires in COVID-19. Germline loops: CDR1 SGHVS, CDR2 FQNEAQ. Losses at the gene ends were 2 bases for V and 2 bases for J; bases not matched to a gene: 8. This CDR3 region has 16 residues. Method: immunoSEQ multiplex PCR; TCRdb's copy keeps in-frame clones and lacks some. The top ten clones hold about 1% of a sample with some 81,000 clones, roughly 91% of them seen once. The chain has TRBV7-8 and TRBJ2-5, with TRBD2 matching 7 bases. Material for sequencing was peripheral blood. The TCR comes from a woman between 50 and 59 years old in a cohort sampled during active COVID-19. CDR3 coding DNA: TGTGCCAGCAGCTTAAGGTCTAGCGGATATCAAGAGACCCAGTACTTC. It specifies CASSLRSSGYQETQYF.